Below are 7 T cell receptor beta chains sequenced from a single sample in a study of blood T cell repertoires in COVID-19. Assay: immunoSEQ multiplex PCR; the TCRdb copy retains only in-frame clones and omits some. The table shows 180,000 or so clones, with 70% to 85% occurring only once. The sample was peripheral blood. The origin of the receptors is a human donor with acute or convalescent COVID-19. The donor label of this sample is uncertain.

The J gene is TRBJ2-2, the V gene TRBV27; 11 bases align to TRBD2. The length of the CDR3 is 14 residues. V lost 4 bases, J lost 6 bases, and 1 base stayed unmatched. The germline V gene has CDR1 MNHEY and CDR2 SMNVEV (reference sequence). The chain's CDR3 is CASSSSGRPGELFF. The CDR3 DNA follows: TGTGCCAGCAGTTCTAGCGGGAGGCCCGGGGAGCTGTTTTTT.

V is TRBV5-1 and J is TRBJ1-1; D gene ambiguous. This CDR3 is built from 13 residues. The ends were cut back, 7 bases at V and 0 bases at J, with 10 bases in the middle. CDR1 is SGHRS and CDR2 is YFSETQ in the germline V gene. Here the CDR3 reads CASRLEMNTEAFF. The CDR3 DNA sequence: TGCGCCAGCCGACTCGAAATGAACACTGAAGCTTTCTTT.

V and J are TRBV18 and TRBJ1-4; 10 nucleotides match TRBD1. This CDR3 is built from 14 residues. The V gene's germline CDR1 is KGHSH and CDR2 LQKENI. V lost 2 bases and J lost 8; bases outside the gene matches: 2. The CDR3 DNA follows: TGTGCCAGCTCACCAACGACAGGGGGCGAAAAACTGTTTTTT. Its translation is CASSPTTGGEKLFF.

The chain couples TRBV24-1 to TRBJ2-1; 10 nucleotides match TRBD1. CDR3 length: 13 amino acids. Losses at the gene ends were 5 bases for V and 7 bases for J; bases not matched to a gene: 1. The V gene's germline CDR1 is KGHDR and CDR2 SFDVKD. This chain's CDR3 is CATSGQGANEQFF. The CDR3 bases are TGTGCCACCAGTGGACAGGGGGCGAATGAGCAGTTCTTC.

V usage is TRBV6-2 or TRBV6-3 and J usage is TRBJ2-7; D gene unclear. The CDR3 is made up of 14 amino acids. Trimming took off 5 bases at V and 0 bases at J, with 11 bases between the two ends. Germline CDR1 reads MNHEY; CDR2 reads SVGEGT. CDR3 residues: CASSDPGSSYEQYF. The CDR3 DNA reads TGTGCCAGCAGTGATCCAGGTTCCTCCTACGAGCAGTACTTC.

The chain recombines TRBV9 with TRBJ1-5; possibly TRBD1 for D (6 bases). The CDR3 contains 14 residues. Trimming cost V 2 bases and J 10 bases, with 16 bases left between them. The V gene's germline CDR1 is SGDLS and CDR2 YYNGEE. The CDR3 sequence is CASSVDPTGDPQHF. CDR3 DNA: TGTGCCAGCAGCGTGGATCCGACAGGCGATCCCCAGCATTTT.

The chain is built from TRBV4-1 and TRBJ1-2; tentatively, D is TRBD1 (5 bases). CDR1 and CDR2 (germline): MGHRA, YSYEKL. V was cut by 1 base and J by 0 bases, with 12 bases left in between. The CDR3 covers 16 residues. CDR3 protein: CASSQVRGVTNYGYTF. CDR3 in DNA: TGCGCCAGCAGCCAAGTACGGGGGGTGACTAACTATGGCTACACCTTC.